The next 26 T cell receptor beta chains were all read from a single sample in a study of T cell clones after liver transplantation. Assay: immunoSEQ multiplex PCR; the TCRdb copy retains only in-frame clones and omits some. The table has tens of thousands of clones, around four fifths seen once. The material sequenced was CD4+ T cells from blood, taken approximately 45 months after liver transplant. All receptors derive from a human patient who received a liver transplant. The graft donor may have contributed some T cells.

The chain recombines TRBV6-5 with TRBJ1-1, with no clear D. This CDR3 has 14 residues. Germline CDR1 MNHEY, CDR2 SVGAGI. V was clipped by 2 bases and J by 3 bases, with 10 bases between them. The CDR3 loop reads CASSYDGRHTEAFF. Here the CDR3 DNA reads TGTGCCAGCAGTTACGATGGGAGGCACACTGAAGCTTTCTTT.

The chain has TRBV9 and TRBJ1-2; D might be TRBD1 (5 bases). The V gene's germline CDR1 is SGDLS and CDR2 YYNGEE. Trimming cost V 0 bases and J 6 bases, with 12 bases left between them. This CDR3 is 14 amino acids long. CDR3 sequence (DNA): TGTGCCAGCAGCGTAGTGGGGAGGGGACATGGCTACACCTTC. This translates into CASSVVGRGHGYTF.

The gene calls are TRBV7-6 and TRBJ2-7, with 8 bases fitting TRBD2. The V and J ends lost 1 base and 5 bases, in that order; junction bases with no gene match: 10. CDR3 length equals 16 residues. Looked up from germline, CDR1 is SGHVS and CDR2 is FNYEAQ. The CDR3 DNA reads TGTGCCAGCAGCTTAGGAGGGGCTGCGGGAGGAGACGAGCAGTACTTC. Translating gives CASSLGGAAGGDEQYF.

This sequence joins TRBV28 and TRBJ1-4, with D tentatively TRBD1 (6 bases). This CDR3 spans 15 amino acids. Trimming left V 6 bases short and J 8 bases short, with 19 bases between. Germline V lookup: CDR1 MDHEN, CDR2 SYDVKM. In DNA form, the CDR3 reads TGTGCCAGCAGGGACAGTTCAAAAAAGGGGGAAAAACTGTTTTTT. Translating gives CASRDSSKKGEKLFF. The full variable domain, its missing parts supplied by reference TRBV28 and TRBJ1-4, is DVKVTQSSRYLVKRTGEKVFLECVQDMDHENMFWYRQDPGLGLRLIYFSYDVKMKEKGDIPEGYSVSREKKERFSLILESASTNQTSMYLCASRDSSKKGEKLFFGSGTQLSVL.

The chain links TRBV5-1 to TRBJ2-2, with 8 positions matching TRBD1. Germline CDR1 is SGHRS and CDR2 is YFSETQ. The CDR3 contains 16 residues. V lost 3 bases, J lost 4 bases, and 8 bases stayed unmatched. CDR3 protein: CASSYVTGGSTGELFF. In DNA, the CDR3 is TGCGCCAGCAGCTACGTTACAGGGGGAAGCACCGGGGAGCTGTTTTTT. The full variable domain, with the rest looked up from reference TRBV5-1 and TRBJ2-2, is KAGVTQTPRYLIKTRGQQVTLSCSPISGHRSVSWYQQTPGQGLQFLFEYFSETQRNKGNFPGRFSGRQFSNSRSEMNVSTLELGDSALYLCASSYVTGGSTGELFFGEGSRLTVL.

The J gene is TRBJ2-5, the V gene TRBV5-6; D remains ambiguous. Germline V CDR1 and CDR2: SGHDT, YYEEEE. This CDR3 comprises 14 residues. V shed 0 bases and J shed 2 bases, with 8 bases lying between them. The CDR3 DNA sequence: TGTGCCAGCAGCTTGGGGTTGAGACAAGAGACCCAGTACTTC. The encoded protein is CASSLGLRQETQYF.

The V call is TRBV7-3, the J call TRBJ2-1; 10 bases fit TRBD2. Trimming at V came to 5 bases and at J to 8 bases, leaving 9 bases not matched to a gene. The CDR3 is 15 residues long. Germline CDR1 is SGHTA and CDR2 is FQGTGA. The CDR3 reads CASSPRPSGSYEQFF. DNA of the CDR3: TGTGCCAGCAGCCCACGGCCTAGCGGGAGCTATGAGCAGTTCTTC.

This chain joins TRBV29-1 and TRBJ1-2; D is unclear. Germline CDR1 is SQVTM and CDR2 is ANQGSEA. With 3 bases removed from V and 7 bases from J, the gap between germline ends came to 15 bases. CDR3 length: 13 residues. The CDR3, as DNA: TGCAGCGTTGATTCCTCCTCCCTGTCTGGCTACACCTTC. This translates into CSVDSSSLSGYTF. The whole variable domain, filled in from reference TRBV29-1 and TRBJ1-2, reads SAVISQKPSRDICQRGTSLTIQCQVDSQVTMMFWYRQQPGQSLTLIATANQGSEATYESGFVIDKFPISRPNLTFSTLTVSNMSPEDSSIYLCSVDSSSLSGYTFGSGTRLTVV.

The rearrangement uses TRBV4-1 and TRBJ2-3; no clear D gene. This CDR3 is built from 15 residues. Between the trimmed V and J ends, which lost 4 bases and 4 bases, there was a span of 15 bases. From germline, CDR1 is MGHRA and CDR2 YSYEKL. CDR3 in DNA: TGCGCCAGCAGCCCCCCTCCAGGCGTCTCAGATACGCAGTATTTT. It is translated as CASSPPPGVSDTQYF.

J is TRBJ2-3 and V is TRBV28, with 10 bases aligning to TRBD2. The CDR3 extends over 15 amino acids. V dropped 4 bases and J dropped 4; count of bases not matched to a gene: 5. CDR1 MDHEN and CDR2 SYDVKM come from the germline V gene. CDR3 sequence reads: CASSSPSGRPDTQYF. The CDR3 DNA reads as TGTGCCAGCAGTTCACCTAGCGGGAGACCAGATACGCAGTATTTT.

J is TRBJ1-3 and V is TRBV18; D gene unclear. The V end lost 1 base, the J end lost 0 bases, and 4 bases lay between the germline ends. This CDR3 spans 14 amino acids. Germline CDR1 is KGHSH and CDR2 is LQKENI. CDR3 nucleotide sequence: TGTGCCAGCTCACCACGGACCTCTGGAAACACCATATATTTT. Its protein product is CASSPRTSGNTIYF.

V is TRBV2 and J is TRBJ2-1; D call uncertain. In germline, CDR1 is SNHLY, CDR2 FYNNEI. The CDR3 consists of 15 residues. V gave up 4 bases and J gave up 0 bases, with 10 bases separating them. The CDR3 sequence is CASSGGPLSYNEQFF. The CDR3 nucleotides are TGTGCCAGCAGTGGCGGCCCCCTCTCCTACAATGAGCAGTTCTTC.

The chain is built from TRBV9 and TRBJ2-1; 8 nucleotides line up with TRBD1. Germline V CDR1 and CDR2: SGDLS, YYNGEE. The CDR3 has 13 residues. V lost 0 bases to trimming and J lost 10 bases; unmatched junction nucleotides: 3. CDR3 sequence: CASSVAGGGEQFF. The CDR3 DNA follows: TGTGCCAGCAGCGTAGCAGGGGGCGGGGAGCAGTTCTTC. The full variable domain, in which reference TRBV9 and TRBJ2-1 provide the parts outside the CDR3, is DSGVTQTPKHLITATGQRVTLRCSPRSGDLSVYWYQQSLDQGLQFLIQYYNGEERAKGNILERFSAQQFPDLHSELNLSSLELGDSALYFCASSVAGGGEQFFGPGTRLTVL.

V usage is TRBV7-3 and J usage is TRBJ2-2; a possible D gene is TRBD2 (6 bases). Germline loops: CDR1 SGHTA, CDR2 FQGTGA. Trimming pared 5 bases from V and 4 bases from J, leaving 11 bases between. The CDR3 runs to 14 residues. The CDR3 region is CASSPWRGTGELFF. The CDR3 DNA is TGTGCCAGCAGCCCCTGGAGGGGCACCGGGGAGCTGTTTTTT.

This clone was detected once. The chain combines TRBV5-4 with TRBJ2-2; the D call may be TRBD1 or TRBD2 (5 bases each). V lost 3 bases, J lost 4 bases, and 16 bases lay in between. Germline CDR1 is SGHNT and CDR2 is YYREEE (reference sequence). This CDR3 is 16 amino acids long. The CDR3 DNA is TGTGCCAGCAGCTCGAGAGGACGGGGCACCACCGGGGAGCTGTTTTTT. The encoded protein is CASSSRGRGTTGELFF.

The chain has TRBV7-9 and TRBJ2-7, with 8 nucleotides matching TRBD2. The CDR3 contains 13 residues. The germline gives CDR1 SEHNR, CDR2 FQNEAQ (reference sequence). With V trimmed by 7 bases and J by 7 bases, 9 bases remained unmatched. The CDR3 spells CASNAAGVGEQYF. The CDR3 region has the DNA TGTGCCAGCAACGCAGCGGGAGTGGGGGAGCAGTACTTC.

The V gene is TRBV6-1, the J gene TRBJ2-7; 8 nucleotides agree with TRBD2. The CDR3 is made up of 16 amino acids. The germline gives CDR1 MNHNS, CDR2 SASEGT. V shed 2 bases, J shed 5 bases, and the junction held 11 bases outside the gene matches. The DNA for the CDR3 is TGTGCCAGCAGTGAATTTCTCGCCGGGAGGGTAGACGAGCAGTACTTC. This translates into CASSEFLAGRVDEQYF.

The rearrangement uses TRBV28 and TRBJ2-2, with 11 positions matching TRBD2. The CDR3 contains 17 residues. Germline CDR1 is MDHEN and CDR2 is SYDVKM. V was pared by 6 bases and J by 7 bases, with 13 bases of the junction left unmatched. The CDR3 spells CASSPRLAGSPSGELFF. The CDR3 DNA follows: TGTGCCAGCAGCCCCCGACTAGCGGGATCTCCTAGCGGGGAGCTGTTTTTT.

This sequence joins TRBV4-1 and TRBJ1-5; tentative D call: TRBD1 (5 bases). The CDR3 is 16 amino acids. Trimming shortened V by 0 bases and J by 2 bases, and 11 bases separated the two germline ends. Germline V gene data show CDR1 as MGHRA and CDR2 as YSYEKL. In nucleotides, the CDR3 is TGCGCCAGCAGCCAAGATGGGGGGATCGGCAATCAGCCCCAGCATTTT. This gives the protein CASSQDGGIGNQPQHF.

Regarding this clone: An end of the junction does not agree with germline; a read error may underlie this. The V gene is TRBV19, the J gene TRBJ2-6; TRBD2 aligns across 8 bases. This CDR3 spans 16 amino acids. CDR1 and CDR2 from the germline V gene are LNHDA and SQIVND (reference sequence). CDR3 in amino acids: CASKRTSTTGGNVLTF. The CDR3 DNA reads as TGTGCCAGTAAGCGGACTAGCACAACTGGGGGCAACGTCCTGACTTTC. Combining the CDR3 with reference TRBV19 and TRBJ2-6 gives the whole variable domain DGGITQSPKYLFRKEGQNVTLSCEQNLNHDAMYWYRQDPGQGLRLIYYSQIVNDFQKGDIAEGYSVSREKKESFPLTVTSAQKNPTAFYLCASKRTSTTGGNVLTFGAGSRLTVL.

The chain has TRBV19 and TRBJ2-2, with a possible D match to TRBD1 (6 bases). The CDR3 is 13 residues long. V was trimmed by 10 bases and J by 2 bases, leaving 11 bases between them. Germline CDR1 and CDR2: LNHDA and SQIVND (reference sequence). The CDR3 DNA follows: TGTGCCACCCTGGACAGTAACACCGGGGAGCTGTTTTTT. It is translated as CATLDSNTGELFF.

This chain connects TRBV5-1 to TRBJ2-5, with D unresolved. Trimming cost V 3 bases and J 2 bases, with 17 bases left between them. This CDR3 region has 16 residues. Germline V lookup: CDR1 SGHRS, CDR2 YFSETQ. In nucleotides, the CDR3 is TGCGCCAGCAGCTCCGGCCAGTTGAGCCTTCAAGAGACCCAGTACTTC. Translating gives CASSSGQLSLQETQYF.

This clone was seen only once. The chain recombines TRBV6-1 with TRBJ1-1; a weak D match, TRBD1 (6 bases). V gave up 7 bases and J gave up 5 bases, with 17 bases separating them. The CDR3 is made up of 14 amino acids. Germline assignment: CDR1 MNHNS and CDR2 SASEGT. The DNA of the CDR3 is TGTGCCAGCATTGTTATACAGGGTGGTACTGAAGCTTTCTTT. Its translation is CASIVIQGGTEAFF.

The chain uses TRBV2 and TRBJ1-5; 9 bases fit TRBD1. The CDR3 has 16 residues. Germline V gene data show CDR1 as SNHLY and CDR2 as FYNNEI. The trim removed 6 bases at V and 3 bases at J, leaving 9 bases unmatched. The chain's CDR3 is CASRQQGAGLNQPQHF. CDR3 sequence (DNA): TGTGCCAGCAGACAACAGGGGGCCGGACTCAATCAGCCCCAGCATTTT.

V usage is TRBV7-6 and J usage is TRBJ1-3, with 11 bases that match TRBD1. This CDR3 is built from 15 residues. Germline loops: CDR1 SGHVS, CDR2 FNYEAQ. V trimming: 2 bases; J trimming: 5 bases; junction bases outside the gene matches: 2. The CDR3 sequence is CASSLWTGGRNTIYF. The DNA of the CDR3 is TGTGCCAGCAGCTTATGGACAGGGGGCCGAAACACCATATATTTT.

The chain employs TRBV2 and TRBJ2-5; 7 bases map to TRBD2. The CDR3 runs 16 residues. With 0 bases clipped from V and 5 bases from J, the junction kept 9 bases outside the gene matches. Germline V CDR1 and CDR2: SNHLY, FYNNEI. The chain's CDR3 is CASSEALAAPLETQYF. The CDR3 DNA reads as TGTGCCAGCAGTGAAGCGCTAGCGGCCCCACTGGAGACCCAGTACTTC.